Listed below are T cell receptor beta chains from one sample, sequenced in a study of cytomegalovirus exposure and HLA in healthy donors. Libraries were prepared by immunoSEQ multiplex PCR; TCRdb keeps only in-frame clonotypes and omits some of them. The sample carries 100,000 to 150,000 clones, 75% to 85% recorded once. Material: PBMCs. Receptors originate from a man aged 25 to 45 in good health and CMV-seropositive. The conserved cysteine and the conserved F or W are not part of the CDR3 here.

TRBV7-8,ASSLFGLAGGQETQY
TRBV13,ASSLEGRLSSYNEQF
TRBV5-6,ASSPGTGWYEQY
TRBV30,AGGQLQETQY
TRBV5-6,ASSPRGRGNIQY
TRBV7-6,ASSRWTADTEAF
TRBV15,ATTRGIYQPQH
TRBV9,ASSPTSGGLNEQF
TRBV5-1,ASSFGRGTEAF
TRBV29-1,SVEGTDYNEQF
TRBV27,ASSLSGETAYNEQF
TRBV4-1,ASSQTPGGAGELF
TRBV28,ASSFALVPYEQY
TRBV4-1,ASSQGASAKYT
TRBV9,ASSDGLNSGNTIY
TRBV10-3,AISDQGFKDEQY
TRBV6-5,ASSSSGNQPQH
TRBV11-3,ASSLGPAGTYEQY
TRBV4-2,ASSQDSSGELF
TRBV7-9,ASSSGGLEQF
TRBV7-3,ASSSGGSGASTDTQY
TRBV18,ASSPANRANEKLF
TRBV7-9,ASSSRGGGGSRSYEQY
TRBV21-1,ASSFGGYNSPLH
TRBV6-6,ASSLLAGDTDEQF
TRBV27,ASSYGTSGGATDTQY
TRBV5-1,ASSGGRQGTEQY
TRBV2,ASSRTGDTEAF
TRBV9,ASSDQSGTGGSRELF
TRBV7-8,ASSLERLDILGNSPLH
TRBV5-6,ASSLSLSSYEQY
TRBV29-1,SVQSGGTTYEQY
TRBV9,ASSPSGTSGNPKNIQY
TRBV15,ATSRAREPQH
TRBV5-5,ASSFQGWMNTEAF
TRBV2,ASRTPGTGKTGELF
TRBV7-8,ASSLDRYYEQY
TRBV2,ASSESEAKNIQY
TRBV5-1,ASSWTGTPNTGELF
TRBV19,ASSTADHRGPNTEAF
TRBV19,ASTGTGSTEAF
TRBV6-1,ASTPWGQETPEAF
TRBV6-5,ASGPSGGYEQY
TRBV5-6,ASSPPSLFAKNIQY
TRBV19,ASSPRRGGKAQH
TRBV10-3,AISVKDRGRTDTQY
TRBV29-1,SVGRTSGDTQY
TRBV5-1,ASSLEWGAADTQY
TRBV5-1,ASSLAGQGENYEQY
TRBV30,ASTTGPISTDTQY
TRBV5-1,ASSLGQYYEQY
TRBV7-6,ASSLGTSGGASQETQY
TRBV7-3,ASSSTGAGGELF